This T cell receptor (beta chain) was identified during a study of cytomegalovirus exposure and HLA in healthy donors. Overall study context: From donors who were HLA-typed, an early data release held 81 million or so unique TCRs.

To note about this clone: No antigen is known for it.

A multiplex PCR was run with 60 Vbeta primers and 13 Jbeta primers. Repertoires were generated with immunoSEQ multiplex PCR, while TCRdb's copy carries only in-frame clones and drops some. The sample lists 130,000 to 150,000 clones, about 83% occurring once. CDR1 is SQVTM and CDR2 is ANQGSEA in the germline V gene. The CDR3 runs to 12 residues. Trimming removed 7 bases at V and 7 bases at J, with 16 bases between. Study-level results: Per a prior analysis, the majority of TCR beta V segments were productive roughly 90% or roughly 30% of the time. Rarity held for most TCR sequences, but there were some public TCRs that occurred in many donors.

This receptor was identified in a man between 35 and 55 years old in good health and CMV-seropositive. The sample was PBMCs. The genes are TRBV29-1 and TRBJ1-2, with D hard to call. This CDR3 is CSGETRAGGYTF. The CDR3 DNA is TGCAGCGGGGAGACGAGAGCCGGTGGCTACACCTTC.